Below, 20 T cell receptor beta chains from the same sample are listed, as sequenced in a study of T cells in tuberculosis (dated by TCRdb to between 2018 and 2020). Library preparation used the immunoSEQ multiplex PCR assay. TCRdb obtained this table from immuneACCESS and retained in-frame rearrangements with V and J assigned. These tables miss some clones; where compared with another copy, unresolved V genes account for less than half of the shortfall, and the remainder is unexplained. Here the sample has more than 35,000 clones; about 95% occur a single time. Approximately 7.6% of the sample belongs to the ten largest clones. Sample: PBMCs. These receptors all stem from a donor between 10 and 29 years old with latent tuberculosis or without tuberculosis infection.

The CDR3 nucleotides read TGTGCCAGTAGTATGGGTAGCGGGGGAACCTACGAGCAGTACTTC. This sequence encodes CASSMGSGGTYEQYF. V is TRBV19 and J is TRBJ2-7; 9 nucleotides agree with TRBD2. This CDR3 has 15 residues. The V gene's germline CDR1 is LNHDA and CDR2 SQIVND (reference sequence). Trimming took 3 bases from V and 2 from J; bases not matched to a gene: 5.

The chain uses TRBV19 and TRBJ1-2; D gene ambiguous. The CDR3 spans 13 residues. Germline V gene data show CDR1 as LNHDA and CDR2 as SQIVND (reference sequence). Trimming shortened V by 5 bases and J by 4 bases, and 11 bases separated the two germline ends. DNA for the CDR3: TGTGCCAGTAGTCCCGGGATTCCCTATGGCTACACCTTC. Translated, it gives CASSPGIPYGYTF.

The chain combines TRBV4-1 with TRBJ1-3; D is unclear. The germline V and J ends were trimmed by 6 bases and 6 bases, with 24 bases remaining between them. CDR3 length: 17 residues. Germline values: CDR1 MGHRA, CDR2 YSYEKL. CDR3 DNA: TGCGCCAGCAGTTACCGTCTGACGGCCGGGGTTGAAAACACCATATATTTT. Residues: CASSYRLTAGVENTIYF.

This chain connects TRBV23-1 to TRBJ2-3, with D possibly matching TRBD2 (5 bases). TRBV23-1 is an open reading frame, and its role is uncertain. The V and J ends lost 3 bases and 1 base respectively, with 8 bases between them. The CDR3 totals 14 residues. This chain's CDR3 is CASSQGGRTDTQYF. In nucleotides, the CDR3 is TGCGCCAGCAGTCAGGGCGGGCGCACAGATACGCAGTATTTT.

The DNA of the CDR3 is TGTGCCAGCAGCCCTCACAGGGGATTGAACACTGAAGCTTTCTTT. Protein product: CASSPHRGLNTEAFF. The gene calls are TRBV7-2 and TRBJ1-1; 7 bases line up with TRBD1. Germline CDR1 and CDR2: SGHTA and FQGNSA. The trim removed 5 bases at V and 0 bases at J, leaving 6 bases unmatched. The CDR3 is 15 residues long.

The V call is TRBV29-1, the J call TRBJ1-2; D unresolved. Germline CDR1 and CDR2: SQVTM and ANQGSEA. V was shortened by 7 bases and J by 4 bases, with 10 bases between the two germline ends. The CDR3 contains 11 residues. In DNA form, the CDR3 reads TGCAGCGCCCCTAGCGCCTATGGCTACACCTTC. Amino acids: CSAPSAYGYTF. Based on the CDR3 plus reference TRBV29-1 and TRBJ1-2, the full variable domain is SAVISQKPSRDICQRGTSLTIQCQVDSQVTMMFWYRQQPGQSLTLIATANQGSEATYESGFVIDKFPISRPNLTFSTLTVSNMSPEDSSIYLCSAPSAYGYTFGSGTRLTVV.

This sequence joins TRBV29-1 and TRBJ2-2, with D maybe TRBD1 (6 bases). CDR3 size: 13 residues. Germline V gene sequence: CDR1 SQVTM, CDR2 ANQGSEA. V gave up 3 bases and J gave up 6 bases, with 11 bases separating them. CDR3 nucleotides: TGCAGCGTTGAGCCAGGGGTTGCCGGGGAGCTGTTTTTT. This encodes CSVEPGVAGELFF.

The J gene is TRBJ1-3, the V gene TRBV6-5; TRBD1 matches 9 bases. J lost 4 bases, V lost 6 bases, and 7 bases had no gene match. The CDR3 length is 15 residues. Per germline, CDR1 MNHEY and CDR2 SVGAGI. For the CDR3, the DNA is TGTGCCAGCAGCGACGGGACAGGGCTAGGAAACACCATATATTTT. This encodes CASSDGTGLGNTIYF.

V is TRBV11-1 and J is TRBJ2-2; 7 positions match TRBD1. The germline V gene encodes CDR1 SGHAT and CDR2 FQDESV (reference sequence). J lost 3 bases, V lost 5 bases, and 3 bases had no gene match. This CDR3 comprises 14 residues. This CDR3 is CASSAGTDTGELFF. The CDR3 DNA is TGTGCCAGCAGCGCCGGGACAGACACCGGGGAGCTGTTTTTT.

This chain joins TRBV9 and TRBJ2-2; D unclear. V lost 4 bases, J lost 2 bases, and 3 bases lay in between. The CDR3 length is 12 residues. Germline CDR1 reads SGDLS; CDR2 reads YYNGEE. As DNA, the CDR3 is TGTGCCAGCAGCCATAACACCGGGGAGCTGTTTTTT. Amino acids: CASSHNTGELFF.

This clone was counted between two and nine times. The chain couples TRBV7-9 to TRBJ1-5; D possibly corresponds to TRBD1 (6 bases). This CDR3 has 16 residues. From germline, CDR1 is SEHNR and CDR2 FQNEAQ (reference sequence). V lost 5 bases and J 2 bases, leaving 16 bases between the germline ends. The DNA for the CDR3 is TGTGCCAGCAGCCGAGGGGGTATTAGAGGCAATCAGCCCCAGCATTTT. This encodes CASSRGGIRGNQPQHF.

The J gene is TRBJ2-5, the V gene TRBV19; 8 bases match TRBD2. The junction had 3 bases not matched to a gene; V was cut back by 1 base and J by 5 bases. The germline gives CDR1 LNHDA, CDR2 SQIVND (reference sequence). There are 14 residues in the CDR3. This CDR3 reads CASSIVAGRETQYF. Here the CDR3 DNA reads TGTGCCAGTAGTATAGTAGCGGGACGGGAGACCCAGTACTTC.

V usage is TRBV30 and J usage is TRBJ1-5, with D unresolved. CDR1 is GTSNPN and CDR2 is SVGIG in the germline V gene (reference sequence). The CDR3 is 13 amino acids. The V end was cut by 0 bases, the J end by 10 bases, with 13 bases between. CDR3 loop: CAWSVRHSDPQHF. The CDR3 DNA reads as TGTGCCTGGAGTGTCAGACATAGCGACCCCCAGCATTTT.

The chain uses TRBV5-1 and TRBJ2-1; 9 positions agree with TRBD2. After removal of 2 bases from V and 5 bases from J, the junction contained 2 bases not matched to a gene. The CDR3 covers 14 residues. Germline V lookup: CDR1 SGHRS, CDR2 YFSETQ. CDR3 DNA: TGCGCCAGCAGCTTTCTAGCGGGACACAATGAGCAGTTCTTC. It yields the protein CASSFLAGHNEQFF. Full variable domain (missing parts from reference TRBV5-1 and TRBJ2-1): KAGVTQTPRYLIKTRGQQVTLSCSPISGHRSVSWYQQTPGQGLQFLFEYFSETQRNKGNFPGRFSGRQFSNSRSEMNVSTLELGDSALYLCASSFLAGHNEQFFGPGTRLTVL.

V usage is TRBV4-2 and J usage is TRBJ1-2; 7 bases line up with TRBD1. The germline V gene has CDR1 LGHNA and CDR2 YNFKEQ. The CDR3 contains 14 residues. V shed 3 bases and J 9 bases; nucleotides not matched to a gene: 10. The CDR3 nucleotides are TGTGCCAGCAGCCATGCAGACAGGGAAGGTAGCTACACCTTC. Translating it yields CASSHADREGSYTF.

The rearrangement uses TRBV6-5 and TRBJ1-3; 8 positions agree with TRBD1. This CDR3 contains 15 residues. In germline, CDR1 is MNHEY, CDR2 SVGAGI. The V segment lost 4 bases and the J segment 2 bases; nucleotides outside the gene matches: 4. CDR3 DNA sequence: TGTGCCAGCAGTTTCCAGGGGGCCACTGGAAACACCATATATTTT. This translates into CASSFQGATGNTIYF.

J is TRBJ2-7 and V is TRBV19; TRBD1 is a possible D gene (6 bases). The CDR3 spans 11 residues. Trimming stripped 6 bases from V and 6 bases from J, with 9 bases between. From germline, CDR1 is LNHDA and CDR2 SQIVND (reference sequence). As DNA, the CDR3 is TGTGCCAGTAGCCTAGGGGGCGAGCAGTACTTC. This codes for CASSLGGEQYF.

The chain recombines TRBV19 with TRBJ1-3; the D is unclear. This CDR3 region has 18 residues. V lost 3 bases to trimming and J lost 2 bases, with 20 bases between them. The germline gives CDR1 LNHDA, CDR2 SQIVND (reference sequence). Written as DNA, the CDR3 is TGTGCCAGTAGTATTATCTTAAGCCGGCAGGCACCTGGAAACACCATATATTTT. Translating it yields CASSIILSRQAPGNTIYF.

The CDR3, as DNA: TGTGCCAGCAGCTTAGGCCCGAGGGGGGGCACTGAAGCTTTCTTT. Translation gives CASSLGPRGGTEAFF. The J gene is TRBJ1-1, the V gene TRBV7-2, with TRBD1 as a possible D gene (6 bases). CDR3 size: 15 residues. Trimming left V 1 base short and J 4 bases short, with 13 bases between. CDR1 and CDR2 (germline): SGHTA, FQGNSA.

The chain recombines TRBV18 with TRBJ2-1; D is possibly TRBD2 (5 bases). Deletions cut 8 bases from V and 9 bases from J, with 38 bases between. Germline assignment: CDR1 KGHSH and CDR2 LQKENI. The CDR3 runs 20 residues. The CDR3: CASQNLVPLARAGDQTEQFF. CDR3 DNA: TGTGCCAGCCAGAACCTCGTACCTCTAGCCCGAGCCGGGGATCAGACTGAGCAGTTCTTC.